This T cell receptor (beta chain) was observed in a study of T cells in Graves' hyperthyroidism and ophthalmopathy. RNA transcripts provided the source from which TCR beta CDR3 regions were amplified. HTBI primers were employed in a first-round RT-PCR of the TCR CDR3. Each CDR3 protein gets one entry after TCRdb re-called the multiplex PCR reads with MiXCR. The sample lists roughly 510,000 distinct CDR3 sequences; about 45% were seen once. Input material: peripheral blood or thyroid tissue (not recorded which). The receptor comes from an adult woman with Graves' disease, either hyperthyroidism or ophthalmopathy (not recorded which).

The CDR3 reads CASSLDTDTQYF. DNA of the CDR3: TGTGCCAGCAGCTTAGACACAGATACGCAGTATTTT. The V gene is TRBV2, the J gene TRBJ2-3; D is uncertain. This CDR3 has 12 residues. The V end was cut by 6 bases, the J end by 2 bases, with 6 bases between. CDR1 is SNHLY, CDR2 FYNNEI, per germline.